The rows below give T cell receptor beta chains drawn from one sample of a study of Ad26.COV2.S vaccination and SARS-CoV-2 variants. Produced via immunoSEQ multiplex PCR; TCRdb's table is partial and in-frame only. Among 250,000 to 300,000 clones, 80% to 90% were seen once, and the ten largest hold under 4%. Sample: peripheral blood, taken in a trial of Ad26.COV2.S vaccine versus placebo. These receptor sequences come from a person between 18 and 59 years old who received the Ad26.COV2.S COVID-19 vaccine or a placebo. The CDR3 runs from the conserved cysteine through the conserved F or W. The order of the fields is V gene, CDR3 protein.

TRBV25-1,CASSPEGGQGAETQYF
TRBV6-5,CASSFDRGPYEQYF
TRBV12-3/TRBV12-4,CASSLVADTQYF
TRBV5-1,CASSLGRIPTDTQYF
TRBV7-2,CASSFRALNTEAFF
TRBV2,CASRESAVTNEKLFF
TRBV4-2,CASSEGLAGETDTQYF
TRBV6-6,CASSYSGGVTEAFF
TRBV3-1/TRBV3-2,CASSPTGGNQPQHF
TRBV27,CASSDRGERNTIYF
TRBV30,CAWSVRQGSQPQHF
TRBV6-5,CASIDRGPPYEQYF
TRBV7-2,CASSLAGQGGNTIYF
TRBV2,CASRRVAANSNYGYTF
TRBV7-9,CASSLGSRMGQETQYF
TRBV28,CASSTGMPYGYTF
TRBV5-1,CASTRGLAGATDTQYF
TRBV27,CASSLGGANTEAFF
TRBV6-4,CASSKQGPYGYTF
TRBV5-1,CASSWTTGEGNYGYTF
TRBV7-3,CASSSHRVSTGANVLTF
TRBV7-8,CASSSRWDRTYEQYF